The source of this TCR beta chain is a study of blood T cell repertoires in COVID-19 (dated by TCRdb to 2020 to 2022). For context, the study as a whole: The collaborator samples originated in the United States, Italy and Spain and spanned the acute and convalescent phases of COVID-19. Deeply sampled blood TCRbeta repertoires from subjects exposed to, actively infected with, or recovered from COVID-19 were included in the dataset. Where available, HLA class I and class II types were taken from metadata supplied by the sample provider and were not determined by assay-based typing. A freely available public database, intended as a resource for researchers studying the immune response to SARS-CoV-2, is where the repertoires were released. Nearly every sample came with metadata listing a de-identified subject ID, COVID-19 status, age in years and sex. The material from the prospective study consisted of cDNA or gDNA derived from T cells, B-cell-depleted T cells, or PBMCs. The samples were drawn from the first 160 participants of the ongoing ImmuneRACE study and from 950 to 1,500 subjects provided by 6 global collaborators. General findings and caveats noted by the study authors: Clinical and demographic metadata were provided uncurated, with the amount varying by source and participant.

TCRbeta CDR3 regions were amplified from genomic DNA using the immunoSEQ Assay, a bias-controlled multiplex PCR. Per the authors' processing: Nucleated cell counts per sample were estimated from amplification of reference gene primers within the assay. To quantify the absolute abundance of each unique TCRbeta CDR3 rearrangement, sequence reads were collapsed and filtered. For each sample, productive Simpson clonality was calculated by taking the square root of Simpson's diversity index across productive rearrangements. TCRdb provides this immuneACCESS table in a form limited to in-frame rearrangements. Some clones are lacking; in checked studies, under half of them reflect an unresolved V gene, and why the rest are absent is not known. V, J and clone size reflect that table, while D and trimming were determined from the DNA. For this sample the table gives about 400,000 clones, of which 75% to 90% were detected only once. The ten largest clones add up to about 1.5% of the sample.

Each collaborating institution followed its own protocols to collect whole blood in K2EDTA tubes. For TCRbeta analysis, collaborator samples were shipped as frozen whole blood, as isolated PBMCs, or as DNA extracted from either sample type. V was cut back by 7 bases and J by 0 bases, leaving a gap of 12 bases between them. From the cysteine up to the phenylalanine, the CDR3 has a length of 14 residues. This entry keeps only the CDR3 DNA: 42 bases, framed from base 1. Based on the germline V gene (reference sequence), the CDR1 and CDR2 sequences are SEHNR and FQNEAQ. Worth noting for this clone: Its antigen target is currently unknown. No much larger clone exists at a distance of one base, and base qualities are not known.

The chain couples TRBV7-9 to TRBJ1-1; possibly the D gene is TRBD1, per 6 matching bases. This sequence was found in a woman aged 25 to 39 with active or convalescent COVID-19. Sequencing input: peripheral blood. CDR3 protein: CASNLDRMNTEAFF. The nucleotides are TGTGCCAGCAATTTAGACAGGATGAACACTGAAGCTTTCTTT.